This T cell receptor (beta chain) was observed in a study of human T cells and chemical hapten exposure. TCRdb reprocessed the RACE reads with MiXCR, giving one entry per CDR3 protein. This sample has approximately 89,000 distinct CDR3 sequences, with approximately 10% found just once. Time point indicated: patch test 2, 6 weeks after DPC sensitization. As for treatment: therapeutic diphenylcyclopropenone sensitization with weekly scalp DPC. At patch-test visits, sampling came before the patch test. The donor pool consisted of alopecia patients aged 18 to 70 years, considered suitable for DPC. With respect to this clonotype: Given a much more abundant clone one base away, this may be a read error.

The sample in question was whole blood, obtained in connection with sensitization to the hapten diphenylcyclopropenone (DPC). The clonotype originates from a woman aged 25 to 39 with alopecia areata. Some clones in this sample may be carry-over from other donors' samples.

Here the CDR3 DNA reads TGTGTCAGCGGGGACAGGGGCGGCAATGAGCAGTTCTTC. Translated, it gives CVSGDRGGNEQFF. The gene calls are TRBV5-4 and TRBJ2-1; the match to TRBD1 covers 10 bases. The CDR3 spans 13 residues. Germline CDR1 is SGHNT and CDR2 is YYREEE (reference sequence).